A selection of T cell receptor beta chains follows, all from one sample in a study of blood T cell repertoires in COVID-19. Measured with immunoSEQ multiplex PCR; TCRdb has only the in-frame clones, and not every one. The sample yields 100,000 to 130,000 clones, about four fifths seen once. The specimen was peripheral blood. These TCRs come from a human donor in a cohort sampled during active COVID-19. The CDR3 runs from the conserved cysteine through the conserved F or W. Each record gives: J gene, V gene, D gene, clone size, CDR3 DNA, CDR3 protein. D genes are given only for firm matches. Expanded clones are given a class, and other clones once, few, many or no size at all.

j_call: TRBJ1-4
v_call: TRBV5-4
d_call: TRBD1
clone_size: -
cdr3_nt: TGTGCCAGCAGCTTGGAACAGGGGGCCCAGGAACTGTTTTTT
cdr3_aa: CASSLEQGAQELFF

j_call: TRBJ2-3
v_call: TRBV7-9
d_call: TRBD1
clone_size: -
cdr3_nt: TGTGCCAGCAGCTTCAGGGGACAGGGCGGGGATACGCAGTATTTT
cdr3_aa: CASSFRGQGGDTQYF

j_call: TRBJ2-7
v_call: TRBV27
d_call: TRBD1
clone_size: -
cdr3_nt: TGTGCCAGCACCACGCAGGGGGCTAACGAGCAGTACTTC
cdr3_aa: CASTTQGANEQYF

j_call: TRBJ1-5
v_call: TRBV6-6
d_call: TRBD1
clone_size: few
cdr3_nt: TGTGCCACCGGACAGGGTAACAATCAGCCCCAGCATTTT
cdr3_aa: CATGQGNNQPQHF

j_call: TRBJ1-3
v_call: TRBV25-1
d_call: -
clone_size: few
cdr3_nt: TGTGCCAGCAGTGAGAGGGGGTCTGGAAACACCATATATTTT
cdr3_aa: CASSERGSGNTIYF

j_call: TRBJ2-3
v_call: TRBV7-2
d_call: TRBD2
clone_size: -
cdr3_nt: TGTGCCAGCAGCCCACCCGGCGGGAGGGCCGGAAATACGCAGTATTTT
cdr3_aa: CASSPPGGRAGNTQYF

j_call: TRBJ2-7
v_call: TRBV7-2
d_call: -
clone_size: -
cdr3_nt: TGTGCCAGCACACTGACTGGTCCTTACTACGAGCAGTACTTC
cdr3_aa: CASTLTGPYYEQYF

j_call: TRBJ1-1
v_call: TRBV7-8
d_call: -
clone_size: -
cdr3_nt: TGTGCCAGCAGCCCCTCGTTGGGGCCAGCTTTCTTT
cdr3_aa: CASSPSLGPAFF

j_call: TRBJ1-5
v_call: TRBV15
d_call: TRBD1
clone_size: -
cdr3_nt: TGTGCCACCAGCAGACTACAGGGGTTGAATCAGCCCCAGCATTTT
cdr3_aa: CATSRLQGLNQPQHF

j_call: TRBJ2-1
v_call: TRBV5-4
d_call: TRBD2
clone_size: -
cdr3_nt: TGTGCCAGCAGCTTGGGGCTAGCGGGAGGGATAAACAATGAGCAGTTCTTC
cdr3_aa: CASSLGLAGGINNEQFF

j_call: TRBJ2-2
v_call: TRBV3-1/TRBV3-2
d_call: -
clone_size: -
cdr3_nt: TGTGCCAGCAGCTTACATATTGGCGGGGAGCTGTTTTTT
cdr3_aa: CASSLHIGGELFF

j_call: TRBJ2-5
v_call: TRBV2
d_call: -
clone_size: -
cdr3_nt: TGTGCCAGCAGTGGCGGCGGCAGGGTGTTCGAGACCCAGTACTTC
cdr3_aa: CASSGGGRVFETQYF

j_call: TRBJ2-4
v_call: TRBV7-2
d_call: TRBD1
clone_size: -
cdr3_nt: TGTGCCAGCAGCTCCGGGACAGGGGGGTTCGTTCAGTACTTC
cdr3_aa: CASSSGTGGFVQYF

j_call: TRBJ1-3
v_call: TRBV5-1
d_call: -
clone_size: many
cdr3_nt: TGCGCCAGCAGCTTAGAGGGTCTCAACTCTGGAAACACCATATATTTT
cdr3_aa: CASSLEGLNSGNTIYF

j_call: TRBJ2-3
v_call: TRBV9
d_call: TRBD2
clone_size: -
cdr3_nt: TGTGCCAGCAGCGTAGGGCTAGCGGCCAACACAGATACGCAGTATTTT
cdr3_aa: CASSVGLAANTDTQYF

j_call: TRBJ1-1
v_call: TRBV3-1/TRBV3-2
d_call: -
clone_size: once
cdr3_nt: TGTGCCAGCAGCCCTCAGGGATCTGGCACTGAAGCTTTCTTT
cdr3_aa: CASSPQGSGTEAFF

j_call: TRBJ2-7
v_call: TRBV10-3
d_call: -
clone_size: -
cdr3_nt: TGTGCCTCATCGGCGGGACAGACGTCCTACGAGCAGTACTTC
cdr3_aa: CASSAGQTSYEQYF

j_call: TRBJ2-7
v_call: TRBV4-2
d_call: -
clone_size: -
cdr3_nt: TGTGCCAGCAGCCAAGATCAGTCTAGCGGACAGTTCTACGAGCAGTACTTC
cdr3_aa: CASSQDQSSGQFYEQYF

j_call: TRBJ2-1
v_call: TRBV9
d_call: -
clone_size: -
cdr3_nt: TGTGCCAGCAGCGTAAGCGGGCCAGGTGAGCAGTTCTTC
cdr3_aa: CASSVSGPGEQFF

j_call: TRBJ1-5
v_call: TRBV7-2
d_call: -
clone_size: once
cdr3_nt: TGTGCCAGCAGCTTTTCGCAGGGGTCGTCGCAGCCCCAGCATTTT
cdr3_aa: CASSFSQGSSQPQHF

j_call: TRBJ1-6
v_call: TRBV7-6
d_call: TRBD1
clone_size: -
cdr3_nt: TGTGCCAGCAGCGTAACAGGGGAGCCATCGTCACCCCTCCACTTT
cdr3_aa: CASSVTGEPSSPLHF

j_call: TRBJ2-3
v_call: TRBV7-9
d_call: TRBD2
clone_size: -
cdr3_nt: TGTGCCAGCAGCTCCCGTGGTAGCGGGACAGATACGCAGTATTTT
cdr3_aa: CASSSRGSGTDTQYF

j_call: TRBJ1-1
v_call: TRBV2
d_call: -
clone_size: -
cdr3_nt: TGTGCCAGCGGTGGGGGCAGGACAGCTTTCTTT
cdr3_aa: CASGGGRTAFF

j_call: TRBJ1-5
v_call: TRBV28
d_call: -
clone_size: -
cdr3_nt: TGTGCCAGCAGCATCCAACGGACAGTTGATCAGCCCCAGCATTTT
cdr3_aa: CASSIQRTVDQPQHF

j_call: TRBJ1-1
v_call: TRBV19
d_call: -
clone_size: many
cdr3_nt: TGTGCCAGTAGTATAGGGGGCGGGATCACTGAAGCTTTCTTT
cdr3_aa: CASSIGGGITEAFF

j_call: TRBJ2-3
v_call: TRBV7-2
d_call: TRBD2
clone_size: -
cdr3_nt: TGTGCCAGCAGCCCTAGCGGGTACACAGATACGCAGTATTTT
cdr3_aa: CASSPSGYTDTQYF

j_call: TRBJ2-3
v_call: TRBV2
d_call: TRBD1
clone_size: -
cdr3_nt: TGTGCCAGCAGTGAGGACAGGTGGGGAGATACGCAGTATTTT
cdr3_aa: CASSEDRWGDTQYF

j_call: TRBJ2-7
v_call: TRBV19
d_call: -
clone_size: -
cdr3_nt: TGTGCCAGTAGTATAACTGACAGCGAGCAGTACTTC
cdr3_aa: CASSITDSEQYF

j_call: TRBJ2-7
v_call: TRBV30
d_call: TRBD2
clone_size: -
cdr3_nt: TGTGCCTGGAGAGCCGGGACTAGCGGCTACGAGCAGTACTTC
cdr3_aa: CAWRAGTSGYEQYF

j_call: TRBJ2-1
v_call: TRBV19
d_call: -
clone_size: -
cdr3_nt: TGTGCCAGTACCCAAAGTCGGGTCAATGAGCAGTTCTTC
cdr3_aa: CASTQSRVNEQFF

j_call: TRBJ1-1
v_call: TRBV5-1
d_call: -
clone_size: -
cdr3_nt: TGCGCCAGCAGCTTGGAGGAGGGGTGGAACACTGAAGCTTTCTTT
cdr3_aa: CASSLEEGWNTEAFF

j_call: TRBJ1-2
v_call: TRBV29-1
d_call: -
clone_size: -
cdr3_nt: TGCAGCGTGACGGAATTTGGGCTCGGTGGCTACACCTTC
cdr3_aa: CSVTEFGLGGYTF

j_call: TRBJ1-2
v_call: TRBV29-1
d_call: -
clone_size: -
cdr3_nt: TGCAGCGCACGTGGCGGGGGGGACTATGGCTACACCTTC
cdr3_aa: CSARGGGDYGYTF

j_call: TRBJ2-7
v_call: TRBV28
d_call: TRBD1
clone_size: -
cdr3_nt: TGTGCCAGCAGGTCGGGGACAGCTTCTTCCTACGAGCAGTACTTC
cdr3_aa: CASRSGTASSYEQYF

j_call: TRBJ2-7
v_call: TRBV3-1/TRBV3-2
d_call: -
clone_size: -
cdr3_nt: TGTGCCAGCAGCCAAATGGCAGGGCCCTCCTACGAGCAGTATTTC
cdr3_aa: CASSQMAGPSYEQYF

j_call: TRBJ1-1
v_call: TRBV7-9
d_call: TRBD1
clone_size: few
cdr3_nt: TGTGCCAGCAGCTTAGGCGCCGGGACAGGGGCGTCCACTGAAGCTTTCTTT
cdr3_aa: CASSLGAGTGASTEAFF

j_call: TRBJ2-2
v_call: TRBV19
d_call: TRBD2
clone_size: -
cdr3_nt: TGTGCCAGTAGTATTCTTTTTCTAGCGGGAGGGGACACCGGGGAGCTGTTTTTT
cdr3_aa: CASSILFLAGGDTGELFF

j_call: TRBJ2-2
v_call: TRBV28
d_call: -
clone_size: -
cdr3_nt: TGTGCCAGCAGTCCCCTCACTAGAGCGTCAAGCGCGAACACCGGGGAGCTGTTTTTT
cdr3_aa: CASSPLTRASSANTGELFF

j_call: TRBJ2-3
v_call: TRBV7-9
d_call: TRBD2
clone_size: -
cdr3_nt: TGTGCCAGCAGTTTTGGACTAGGCGGCGCAGATACGCAGTATTTT
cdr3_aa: CASSFGLGGADTQYF

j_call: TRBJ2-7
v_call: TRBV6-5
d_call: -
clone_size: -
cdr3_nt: TGTGCCAGCAGGAGGGCAGGCGAGCAGTACTTC
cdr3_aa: CASRRAGEQYF

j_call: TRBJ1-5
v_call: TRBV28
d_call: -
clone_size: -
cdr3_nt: TGTGCCAGCAGCCTCCTCGGGGGTCAGCCCCAGCATTTT
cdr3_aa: CASSLLGGQPQHF

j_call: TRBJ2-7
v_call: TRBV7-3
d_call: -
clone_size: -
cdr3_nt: TGTGCCAGCAGCTTAACACCCGGGAGCTTCGACGAGCAGTACTTC
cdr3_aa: CASSLTPGSFDEQYF

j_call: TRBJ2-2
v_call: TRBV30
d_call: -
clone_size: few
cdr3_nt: TGTGCCTGGACCCGACGTAGGAGGGCGGGCGGGGAGCTGTTTTTT
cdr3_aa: CAWTRRRRAGGELFF

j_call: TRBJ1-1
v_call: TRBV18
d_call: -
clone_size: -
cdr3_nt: TGTGCCAGCTCACCATATGGGAGTACTGAAGCTTTCTTT
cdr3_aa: CASSPYGSTEAFF

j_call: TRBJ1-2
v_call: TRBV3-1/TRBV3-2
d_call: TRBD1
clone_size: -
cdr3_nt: TGTGCCAGCAGCCATCGGACAGGGGATGGCTACACCTTC
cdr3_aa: CASSHRTGDGYTF

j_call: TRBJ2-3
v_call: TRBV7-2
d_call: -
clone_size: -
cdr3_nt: TGTGCCAGCAGCTCCGACCTCACCCCGGGGGCAGATACGCAGTATTTT
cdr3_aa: CASSSDLTPGADTQYF

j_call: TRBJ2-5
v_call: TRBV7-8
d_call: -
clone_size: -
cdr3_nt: TGTGCCAGCAGTCCCGGGGAGACCCAGTACTTC
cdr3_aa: CASSPGETQYF

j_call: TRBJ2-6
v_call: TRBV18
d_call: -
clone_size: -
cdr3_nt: TGTGCCAGCTCACCACCGAGACAAAACTCTGGGGCCAACGTCCTGACTTTC
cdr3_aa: CASSPPRQNSGANVLTF

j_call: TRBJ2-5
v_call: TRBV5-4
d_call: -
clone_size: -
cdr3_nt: TGTGCCAGCAGCAATGACGACAGTAGATCCGAGACCCAGTACTTC
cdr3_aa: CASSNDDSRSETQYF

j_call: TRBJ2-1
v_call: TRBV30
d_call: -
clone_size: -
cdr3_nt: TGTGCCTGGAGTTTGGTACGGGACTTGCAGTTCTTC
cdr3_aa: CAWSLVRDLQFF

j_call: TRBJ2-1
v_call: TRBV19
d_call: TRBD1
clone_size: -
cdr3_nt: TGTGCCAGTAGTTCTCGTACCGGGACAGGGCTCAACAATGAGCAGTTCTTC
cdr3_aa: CASSSRTGTGLNNEQFF

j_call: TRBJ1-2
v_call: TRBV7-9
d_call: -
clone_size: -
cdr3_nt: TGTGCCAGCACCGAAGCGCCGGGGGTAGGAAGTGGCTACACCTTC
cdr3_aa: CASTEAPGVGSGYTF

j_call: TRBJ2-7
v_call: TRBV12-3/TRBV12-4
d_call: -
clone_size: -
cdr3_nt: TGTGCCAGCAGTGTCTCGGGACACCAGGAGCAGTACTTC
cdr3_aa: CASSVSGHQEQYF